The 30 T cell receptor beta chains presented below share a single source sample, sequenced in a study of cytomegalovirus exposure and HLA in healthy donors. Primers: 60 Vbeta forward and 13 Jbeta reverse. Sequencing used immunoSEQ multiplex PCR; TCRdb keeps in-frame clones, though not all of them. The sample records 150,000 or so clones, 80% being singletons. Sequenced input: PBMCs. The receptors stem from a woman aged 45-65 years in good health and CMV-seropositive.

A remark on this clone: One end of the junction fails to match germline, which may point to a read error. This chain links TRBV11-2 with TRBJ1-1, with TRBD1 identical over 10 bases. From germline, CDR1 is SGHAT and CDR2 FQNNGV. This CDR3 has 15 residues. The CDR3 DNA sequence: TGTGCTAGCAGCATGACAGGGGGCATGGTCACTGAAGCTTTCTTT. The encoded protein is CASSMTGGMVTEAFF.

The CDR3, as DNA: TGTGCCAGCAGTTCCCCCATGGGCGGAGGTTACGAGCAGTACTTC. Its translation is CASSSPMGGGYEQYF. J is TRBJ2-7 and V is TRBV28, with D perhaps TRBD2 (5 bases). This CDR3 contains 15 residues. Germline assignment: CDR1 MDHEN and CDR2 SYDVKM. Trimming cost V 4 bases and J 4 bases, with 17 bases left between them.

This chain uses TRBV4-3 with TRBJ2-5; D unclear. Near its end, the DNA agrees better with TRBJ2-7, so the J call may be wrong. The CDR3 is made up of 12 amino acids. Germline V CDR1 and CDR2: LGHNA, YSLEER. The CDR3 sequence: CASSHLSNEQYF. The CDR3 DNA reads as TGCGCCAGCAGCCACTTAAGCAACGAGCAGTACTTC.

The rearrangement links TRBV19 to TRBJ1-3; 10 bases fit TRBD1. Losses at the gene ends were 6 bases for V and 2 bases for J; bases not matched to a gene: 4. CDR1 is LNHDA, CDR2 SQIVND, per germline (reference sequence). The length of the CDR3 is 15 residues. The CDR3 DNA reads as TGTGCCAGTAGAAAGGGACAGGGGCCTGGAAACACCATATATTTT. Its translation is CASRKGQGPGNTIYF.

The rearrangement joins TRBV28 to TRBJ1-5; D call uncertain. This CDR3 is built from 15 residues. Germline CDR1 and CDR2: MDHEN and SYDVKM. V lost 8 bases and J 3 bases, leaving 17 bases between the germline ends. CDR3 bases: TGTGCCAGCTTCCGGGAGCGGGGTTACAATCAGCCCCAGCATTTT. The encoded protein is CASFRERGYNQPQHF.

J is TRBJ1-2 and V is TRBV19; D unclear. Between the trimmed V and J ends, which lost 4 bases and 4 bases, there was a span of 19 bases. The CDR3 totals 16 residues. Germline V gene data show CDR1 as LNHDA and CDR2 as SQIVND (reference sequence). CDR3 amino acids: CASSTLNQFSSYGYTF. The DNA of the CDR3 is TGTGCCAGTAGTACCCTTAACCAGTTTTCAAGCTATGGCTACACCTTC. Full variable domain (remainder filled in from reference TRBV19 and TRBJ1-2): DGGITQSPKYLFRKEGQNVTLSCEQNLNHDAMYWYRQDPGQGLRLIYYSQIVNDFQKGDIAEGYSVSREKKESFPLTVTSAQKNPTAFYLCASSTLNQFSSYGYTFGSGTRLTVV.

The gene calls are TRBV29-1 and TRBJ2-7; D may be TRBD2 (5 bases). V lost 4 bases, J lost 4 bases, and 5 bases lay in between. The CDR3 sequence is 10 residues long. Germline CDR1 reads SQVTM; CDR2 reads ANQGSEA. The CDR3 sequence is CSVGEYEQYF. DNA for the CDR3: TGCAGCGTTGGGGAGTACGAGCAGTACTTC.

This clone showed up just once. This chain links TRBV4-1 with TRBJ2-7, with a possible D match to TRBD1 (6 bases). Trimming shortened V by 2 bases and J by 8 bases, and 16 bases separated the two germline ends. CDR1 is MGHRA, CDR2 YSYEKL, per germline. The CDR3 runs to 14 residues. DNA for the CDR3: TGCGCCAGCAGCCAAATGGGGACAAGCGCTAAGCAGTACTTC. Amino acid sequence: CASSQMGTSAKQYF.

This chain links TRBV28 with TRBJ2-5; 9 nucleotides line up with TRBD2. The CDR3 length is 14 residues. V lost 5 bases, J lost 4 bases, and 5 bases stayed unmatched. Germline V gene data show CDR1 as MDHEN and CDR2 as SYDVKM. The CDR3 DNA sequence: TGTGCCAGCAGTCCTGGGACTAGCCGAGAGACCCAGTACTTC. Its protein is CASSPGTSRETQYF.

J is TRBJ1-1 and V is TRBV28; D may be TRBD1 (5 bases). CDR1 is MDHEN and CDR2 is SYDVKM in the germline V gene. Trimming pared 5 bases from V and 6 bases from J, leaving 13 bases between. This CDR3 region has 13 residues. CDR3: CASSGGLRAEAFF. CDR3 sequence (DNA): TGTGCCAGCAGTGGGGGACTTAGGGCTGAAGCTTTCTTT.

The chain recombines TRBV4-1 with TRBJ2-7; no definite D call. V was shortened by 0 bases and J by 2 bases, with 14 bases between the two germline ends. This CDR3 has 16 residues. Germline V CDR1 and CDR2: MGHRA, YSYEKL. CDR3 in amino acids: CASSQDAAPRPYEQYF. CDR3 in DNA: TGCGCCAGCAGCCAAGATGCGGCCCCGAGGCCCTACGAGCAGTACTTC.

V gene TRBV11-2 combines with J gene TRBJ2-7; 9 bases match TRBD2. Trimming removed 1 base from V and 4 bases from J; junction bases left unmatched: 8. The CDR3 runs to 16 residues. CDR1 and CDR2 (germline): SGHAT, FQNNGV. The CDR3 loop is CASSLGPSGEGYEQYF. CDR3 DNA sequence: TGTGCCAGCAGCTTAGGCCCTAGCGGGGAGGGATACGAGCAGTACTTC.

This sequence joins TRBV5-1 and TRBJ2-7; perhaps TRBD1 as D (6 bases). CDR1 is SGHRS, CDR2 YFSETQ, per germline. The CDR3 totals 15 residues. With 0 bases removed from V and 3 bases from J, the gap between germline ends came to 13 bases. Here the CDR3 reads CASSLEGQYLYEQYF. CDR3 nucleotides: TGCGCCAGCAGCTTGGAAGGACAGTACCTCTACGAGCAGTACTTC.

This clone came up a few times. The V and J genes are TRBV27 and TRBJ1-1; a possible D gene is TRBD1 (6 bases). The V gene lost 7 bases and the J gene lost 1 base, with 10 bases spanning the gap. The CDR3 runs 13 residues. Germline V gene sequence: CDR1 MNHEY, CDR2 SMNVEV (reference sequence). The CDR3 region is CASMVTGNTEAFF. CDR3 in DNA: TGTGCCAGCATGGTGACAGGGAACACTGAAGCTTTCTTT.

This clone has just a few counts. V and J are TRBV4-2 and TRBJ2-5, with 7 bases identical to TRBD1. Judging by the DNA end, TRBJ2-7 fits better; the J call may be wrong. This CDR3 comprises 16 residues. CDR1 and CDR2 (germline): LGHNA, YNFKEQ. The CDR3 reads CASSESSGQIAYEQYF. The CDR3 bases are TGTGCCAGCAGCGAAAGCTCGGGACAGATCGCCTACGAGCAGTACTTC.

The J gene is TRBJ1-5, the V gene TRBV5-5, with unresolved D. Germline CDR1 is SGHKS and CDR2 is YYEKEE (reference sequence). The CDR3 consists of 14 residues. The V and J ends lost 2 bases and 8 bases respectively, with 14 bases between them. The CDR3 loop is CASSLQSHGEPQHF. The CDR3 region has the DNA TGTGCCAGCAGCTTACAATCTCACGGGGAGCCCCAGCATTTT.

The table lists this clone with a count of one. The chain joins TRBV6-5 to TRBJ2-1, with D tentatively TRBD1 (7 bases). The CDR3 extends over 15 amino acids. The V and J ends lost 6 bases and 4 bases respectively, with 16 bases between them. CDR1 is MNHEY, CDR2 SVGAGI, per germline. The CDR3 DNA sequence: TGTGCCAGCAGCCCGATGGCAGGGGGGTACAATGAGCAGTTCTTC. Translated, it gives CASSPMAGGYNEQFF.

The J gene is TRBJ1-2, the V gene TRBV28, with TRBD1 matching over 9 bases. V lost 6 bases and J lost 5; bases outside the gene matches: 7. The CDR3 length is 14 residues. Germline assignment: CDR1 MDHEN and CDR2 SYDVKM. CDR3 amino acids: CASRISGTGYGYTF. CDR3 in DNA: TGTGCCAGCAGAATATCCGGGACAGGGTATGGCTACACCTTC.

The V gene is TRBV27, the J gene TRBJ2-1; D unresolved. The CDR3 contains 17 residues. Trimming removed 1 base at V and 0 bases at J, with 13 bases between. Germline-derived CDR1 and CDR2 are MNHEY and SMNVEV (reference sequence). The CDR3 DNA sequence: TGTGCCAGCAGTTTATACCCTCAGTCTGGCTCCTACAATGAGCAGTTCTTC. It specifies CASSLYPQSGSYNEQFF.

With respect to this clone: The sample contains more than one DNA sequence encoding this CDR3. The genes are TRBV19 and TRBJ2-7, with 8 bases matching TRBD2. V lost 3 bases, J lost 1 base, and 5 bases stayed unmatched. Germline V gives CDR1 LNHDA, CDR2 SQIVND (reference sequence). CDR3 length: 15 residues. As DNA, the CDR3 is TGTGCCAGTAGTATGGCCAGCGGGGGTTCCTACGAGCAGTACTTC. Protein sequence: CASSMASGGSYEQYF.

The chain has TRBV18 and TRBJ1-2, with 9 bases aligning to TRBD1. V was clipped by 6 bases and J by 6 bases; unmatched bases: 5. The V gene's germline CDR1 is KGHSH and CDR2 LQKENI. The length of the CDR3 is 13 residues. In nucleotides, the CDR3 is TGTGCCAGCTCTCCAGGGACAGGGCATGGCTACACCTTC. Its translation: CASSPGTGHGYTF.

This clone is a singleton in its sample. The chain couples TRBV11-2 to TRBJ2-5; 8 bases match TRBD1. V shed 5 bases and J 5 bases; nucleotides not matched to a gene: 4. The CDR3 runs to 13 residues. The germline gives CDR1 SGHAT, CDR2 FQNNGV. Here the CDR3 DNA reads TGTGCCAGCAGCCAGGGGGCTAGGGAGACCCAGTACTTC. This codes for CASSQGARETQYF.

A single count supports this clone. This chain uses TRBV5-6 with TRBJ2-3, with 7 bases fitting TRBD2. CDR3 length equals 13 residues. J lost 7 bases, V lost 2 bases, and 4 bases had no gene match. The germline CDR1 and CDR2 sequences are SGHDT and YYEEEE. CDR3 sequence: CASSLGGRNTQYF. In DNA, the CDR3 is TGTGCCAGCAGCTTAGGCGGGAGAAATACGCAGTATTTT.

V gene TRBV5-1 combines with J gene TRBJ2-3, with TRBD2 identical over 8 bases. V lost 6 bases and J lost 2; bases outside the gene matches: 11. The CDR3 runs to 16 residues. Germline V gene lookup returns CDR1 SGHRS and CDR2 YFSETQ. CDR3 loop: CASKPTGTRLTDTQYF. The CDR3 nucleotides read TGCGCCAGCAAACCCACCGGGACTAGGCTCACAGATACGCAGTATTTT. Using reference TRBV5-1 and TRBJ2-3 for the parts outside the CDR3, the full variable domain is KAGVTQTPRYLIKTRGQQVTLSCSPISGHRSVSWYQQTPGQGLQFLFEYFSETQRNKGNFPGRFSGRQFSNSRSEMNVSTLELGDSALYLCASKPTGTRLTDTQYFGPGTRLTVL.

The rearrangement links TRBV27 to TRBJ2-2, with 7 bases matching TRBD1. The CDR3 length is 18 residues. Looked up from germline, CDR1 is MNHEY and CDR2 is SMNVEV (reference sequence). V was pared by 1 base and J by 5 bases, with 13 bases of the junction left unmatched. CDR3 residues: CASSLFGVVGQNTGELFF. CDR3 sequence (DNA): TGTGCCAGCAGTTTATTTGGGGTCGTGGGACAGAATACCGGGGAGCTGTTTTTT.

The chain links TRBV9 to TRBJ2-1; possibly TRBD2 for D (6 bases). This CDR3 spans 15 amino acids. Trimming took off 4 bases at V and 8 bases at J, with 19 bases between the two ends. The germline V gene encodes CDR1 SGDLS and CDR2 YYNGEE. CDR3 nucleotides: TGTGCCAGCAGCTTAGGCGGGACCTCTGGCGATGAGCAGTTCTTC. This sequence encodes CASSLGGTSGDEQFF.

This clone has just a few counts. The chain recombines TRBV15 with TRBJ2-7; D gene ambiguous. V was cut by 5 bases and J by 6 bases, with 11 bases left in between. CDR3 length: 12 amino acids. Germline CDR1 reads LNHNV; CDR2 reads YYDKDF (reference sequence). The CDR3 DNA sequence: TGTGCCACCAGCCTATGGGCCGGCGAGCAGTACTTC. Amino acid sequence: CATSLWAGEQYF.

This clone was observed once. The chain joins TRBV7-2 to TRBJ2-2; the D gene is possibly TRBD2 (6 bases). Trimming took 1 base from V and 1 from J, leaving 10 bases between them. In germline, CDR1 is SGHTA, CDR2 FQGNSA. The CDR3 totals 16 residues. The CDR3 here is CASSLVLGGNTGELFF. The CDR3 coding sequence is TGTGCCAGCAGCTTAGTTTTGGGGGGGAACACCGGGGAGCTGTTTTTT.

This chain links TRBV29-1 with TRBJ2-3; tentatively, D is TRBD2 (5 bases). There are 14 residues in the CDR3. V shed 8 bases and J shed 0 bases, with 15 bases lying between them. The germline gives CDR1 SQVTM, CDR2 ANQGSEA. CDR3 loop: CSPGVLGSTDTQYF. The CDR3 DNA sequence: TGCAGCCCCGGGGTTCTTGGTAGCACAGATACGCAGTATTTT.

The rearrangement joins TRBV18 to TRBJ2-7; D is ambiguous. The V end lost 3 bases, the J end lost 2 bases, and 17 bases lay between the germline ends. This CDR3 contains 16 residues. Per germline, CDR1 KGHSH and CDR2 LQKENI. The CDR3: CASSPSDRVSTYEQYF. In DNA, the CDR3 is TGTGCCAGCTCACCTTCTGATCGCGTCTCGACCTACGAGCAGTACTTC.